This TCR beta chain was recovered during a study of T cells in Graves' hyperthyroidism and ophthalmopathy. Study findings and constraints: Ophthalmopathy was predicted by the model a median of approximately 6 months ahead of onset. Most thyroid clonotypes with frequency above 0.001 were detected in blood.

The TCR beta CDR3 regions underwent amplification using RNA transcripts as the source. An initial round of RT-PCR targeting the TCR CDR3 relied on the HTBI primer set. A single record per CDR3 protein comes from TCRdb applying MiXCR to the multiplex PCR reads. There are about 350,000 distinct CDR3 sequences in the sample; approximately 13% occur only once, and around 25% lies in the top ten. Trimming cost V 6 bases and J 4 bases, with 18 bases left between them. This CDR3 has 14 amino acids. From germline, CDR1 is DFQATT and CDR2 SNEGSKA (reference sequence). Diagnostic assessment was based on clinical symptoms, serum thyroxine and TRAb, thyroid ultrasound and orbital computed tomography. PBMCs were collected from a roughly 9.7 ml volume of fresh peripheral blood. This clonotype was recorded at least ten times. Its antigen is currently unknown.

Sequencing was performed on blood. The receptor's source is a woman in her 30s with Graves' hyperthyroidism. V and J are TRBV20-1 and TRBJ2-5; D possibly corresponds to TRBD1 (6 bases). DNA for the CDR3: TGCAGTGCACCTACCGACAGGAGCATAGAGACCCAGTACTTC. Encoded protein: CSAPTDRSIETQYF.